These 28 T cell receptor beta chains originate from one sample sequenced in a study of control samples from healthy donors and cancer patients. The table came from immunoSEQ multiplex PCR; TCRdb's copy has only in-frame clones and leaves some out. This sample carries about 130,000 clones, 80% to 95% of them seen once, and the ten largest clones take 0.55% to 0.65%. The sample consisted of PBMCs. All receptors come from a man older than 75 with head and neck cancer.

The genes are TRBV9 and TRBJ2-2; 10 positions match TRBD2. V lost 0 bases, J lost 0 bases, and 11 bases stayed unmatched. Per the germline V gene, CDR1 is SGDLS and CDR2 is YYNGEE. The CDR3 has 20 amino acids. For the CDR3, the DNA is TGTGCCAGCAGCGTAGCTACCCTAGTAGCGGGAGGCGCGAACACCGGGGAGCTGTTTTTT. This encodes CASSVATLVAGGANTGELFF.

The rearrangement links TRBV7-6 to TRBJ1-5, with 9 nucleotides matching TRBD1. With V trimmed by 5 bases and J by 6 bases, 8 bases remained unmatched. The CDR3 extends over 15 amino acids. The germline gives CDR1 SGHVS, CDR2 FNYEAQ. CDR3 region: CASSARTGDGQPQHF. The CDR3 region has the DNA TGTGCCAGCAGCGCACGGACAGGGGATGGTCAGCCCCAGCATTTT.

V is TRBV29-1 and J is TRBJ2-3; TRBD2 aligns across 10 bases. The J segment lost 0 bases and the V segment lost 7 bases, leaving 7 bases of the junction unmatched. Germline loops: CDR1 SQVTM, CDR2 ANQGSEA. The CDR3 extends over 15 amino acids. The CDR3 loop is CSASPTSGSTDTQYF. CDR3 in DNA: TGCAGCGCCTCACCGACTAGCGGGAGCACAGATACGCAGTATTTT.

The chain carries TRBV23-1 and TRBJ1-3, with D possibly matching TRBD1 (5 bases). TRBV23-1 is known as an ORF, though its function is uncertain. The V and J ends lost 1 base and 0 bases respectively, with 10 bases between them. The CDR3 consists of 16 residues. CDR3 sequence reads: CASSQWAGDSGNTIYF. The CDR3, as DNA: TGCGCCAGCAGTCAATGGGCGGGGGACTCTGGAAACACCATATATTTT.

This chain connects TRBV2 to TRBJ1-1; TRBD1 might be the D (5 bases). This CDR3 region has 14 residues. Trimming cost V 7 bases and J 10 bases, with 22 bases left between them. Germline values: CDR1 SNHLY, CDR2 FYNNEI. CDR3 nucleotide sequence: TGTGCCAGCATTCCCGGGACGCATAGACAAGGAGCTTTCTTT. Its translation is CASIPGTHRQGAFF.

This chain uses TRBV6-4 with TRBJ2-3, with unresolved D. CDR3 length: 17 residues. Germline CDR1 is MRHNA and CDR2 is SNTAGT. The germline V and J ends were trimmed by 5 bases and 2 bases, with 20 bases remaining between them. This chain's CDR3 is CASSPSGSRHLTDTQYF. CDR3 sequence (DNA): TGTGCCAGCAGTCCCTCCGGGTCGAGACACCTCACAGATACGCAGTATTTT.

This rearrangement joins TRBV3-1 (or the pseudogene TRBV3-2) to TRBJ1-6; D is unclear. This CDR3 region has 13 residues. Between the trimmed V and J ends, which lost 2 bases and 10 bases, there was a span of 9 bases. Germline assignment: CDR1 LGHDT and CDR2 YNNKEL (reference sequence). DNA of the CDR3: TGTGCCAGCAGCCAAATAATAGGATCACCCCTCCACTTT. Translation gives CASSQIIGSPLHF.

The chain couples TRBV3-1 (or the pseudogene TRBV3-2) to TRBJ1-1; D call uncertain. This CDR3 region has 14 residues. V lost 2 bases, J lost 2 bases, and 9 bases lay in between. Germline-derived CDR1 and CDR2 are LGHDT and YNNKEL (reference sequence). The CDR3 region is CASSQLGQNTEAFF. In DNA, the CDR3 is TGTGCCAGCAGCCAACTGGGCCAAAACACTGAAGCTTTCTTT.

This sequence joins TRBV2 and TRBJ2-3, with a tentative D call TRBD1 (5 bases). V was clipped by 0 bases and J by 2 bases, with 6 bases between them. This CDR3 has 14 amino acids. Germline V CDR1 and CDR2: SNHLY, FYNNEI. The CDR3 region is CASSEAGVTDTQYF. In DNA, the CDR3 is TGTGCCAGCAGTGAAGCAGGGGTCACAGATACGCAGTATTTT.

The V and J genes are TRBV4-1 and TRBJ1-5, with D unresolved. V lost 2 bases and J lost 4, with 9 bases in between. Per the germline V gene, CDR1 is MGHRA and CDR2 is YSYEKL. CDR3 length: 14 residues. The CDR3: CASSQRAPNQPQHF. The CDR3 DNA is TGCGCCAGCAGCCAAAGGGCCCCGAATCAGCCCCAGCATTTT.

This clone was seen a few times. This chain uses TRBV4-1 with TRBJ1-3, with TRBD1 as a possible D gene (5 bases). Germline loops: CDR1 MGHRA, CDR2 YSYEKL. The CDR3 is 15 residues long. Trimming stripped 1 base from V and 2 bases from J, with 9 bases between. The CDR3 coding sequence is TGCGCCAGCAGCCAAGCGTGGGGGGCTGGAAACACCATATATTTT. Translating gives CASSQAWGAGNTIYF.

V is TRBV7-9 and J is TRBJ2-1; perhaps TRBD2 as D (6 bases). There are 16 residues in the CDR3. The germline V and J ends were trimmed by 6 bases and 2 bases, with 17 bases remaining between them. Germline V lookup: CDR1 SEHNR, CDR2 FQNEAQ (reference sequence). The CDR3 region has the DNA TGTGCCAGCAGTGCTTCGGGCGGGGCGACCTACAATGAGCAGTTCTTC. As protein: CASSASGGATYNEQFF.

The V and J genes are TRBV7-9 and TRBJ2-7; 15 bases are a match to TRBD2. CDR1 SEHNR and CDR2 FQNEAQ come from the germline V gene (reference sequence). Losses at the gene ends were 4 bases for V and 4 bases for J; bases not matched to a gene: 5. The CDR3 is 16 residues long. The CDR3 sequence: CASSWGLAGGGYEQYF. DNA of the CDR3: TGTGCCAGCAGCTGGGGACTAGCGGGGGGCGGTTACGAGCAGTACTTC.

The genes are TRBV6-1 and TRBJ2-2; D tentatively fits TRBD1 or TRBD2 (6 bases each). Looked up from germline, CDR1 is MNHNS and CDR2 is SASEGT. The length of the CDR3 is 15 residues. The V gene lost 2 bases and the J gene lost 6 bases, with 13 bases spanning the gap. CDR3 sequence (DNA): TGTGCCAGCAGTGAATTTGAGAGGGGGGCCGGGGAGCTGTTTTTT. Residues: CASSEFERGAGELFF.

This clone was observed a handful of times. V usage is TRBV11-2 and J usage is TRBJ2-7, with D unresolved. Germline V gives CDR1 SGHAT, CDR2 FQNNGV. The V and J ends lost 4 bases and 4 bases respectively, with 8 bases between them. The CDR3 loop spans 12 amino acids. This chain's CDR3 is CASSSDSYEQYF. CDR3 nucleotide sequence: TGTGCCAGCAGCTCTGACTCGTACGAGCAGTACTTC. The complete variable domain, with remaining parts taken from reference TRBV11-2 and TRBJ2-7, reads EAGVAQSPRYKIIEKRQSVAFWCNPISGHATLYWYQQILGQGPKLLIQFQNNGVVDDSQLPKDRFSAERLKGVDSTLKIQPAKLEDSAVYLCASSSDSYEQYFGPGTRLTVT.

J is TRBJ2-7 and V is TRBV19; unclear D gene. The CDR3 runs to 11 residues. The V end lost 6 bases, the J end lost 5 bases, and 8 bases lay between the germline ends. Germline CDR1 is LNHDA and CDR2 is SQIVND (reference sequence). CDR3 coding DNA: TGTGCCAGTAGCGGATTCCACGAGCAGTACTTC. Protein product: CASSGFHEQYF. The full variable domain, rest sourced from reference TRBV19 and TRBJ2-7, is DGGITQSPKYLFRKEGQNVTLSCEQNLNHDAMYWYRQDPGQGLRLIYYSQIVNDFQKGDIAEGYSVSREKKESFPLTVTSAQKNPTAFYLCASSGFHEQYFGPGTRLTVT.

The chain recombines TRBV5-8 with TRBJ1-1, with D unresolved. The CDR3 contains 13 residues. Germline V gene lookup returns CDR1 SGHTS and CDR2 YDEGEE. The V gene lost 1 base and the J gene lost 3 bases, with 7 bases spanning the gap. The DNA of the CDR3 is TGTGCCAGCAGCTTGAATAGGGACACTGAAGCTTTCTTT. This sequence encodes CASSLNRDTEAFF.

The CDR3 loop is CASSLWRQVSNQPQHF. As DNA, the CDR3 is TGTGCCAGCAGTTTATGGAGACAGGTGAGCAATCAGCCCCAGCATTTT. The gene calls are TRBV28 and TRBJ1-5; D is perhaps TRBD1 (6 bases). The CDR3 length is 16 residues. The V end lost 0 bases, the J end lost 1 base, and 10 bases lay between the germline ends. The germline V gene has CDR1 MDHEN and CDR2 SYDVKM.

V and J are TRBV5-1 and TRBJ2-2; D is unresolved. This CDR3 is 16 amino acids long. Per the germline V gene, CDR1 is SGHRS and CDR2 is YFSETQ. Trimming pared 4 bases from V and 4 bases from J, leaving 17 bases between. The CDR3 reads CASSAEVGLPTGELFF. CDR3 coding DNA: TGCGCCAGCAGCGCCGAGGTGGGTCTTCCCACCGGGGAGCTGTTTTTT.

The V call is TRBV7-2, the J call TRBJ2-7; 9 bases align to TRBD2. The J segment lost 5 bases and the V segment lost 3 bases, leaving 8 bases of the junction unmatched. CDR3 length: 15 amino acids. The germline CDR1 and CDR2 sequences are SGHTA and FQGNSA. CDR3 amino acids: CASSLDSSGTNEQYF. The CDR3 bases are TGTGCCAGCAGCTTGGACTCTAGCGGGACGAACGAGCAGTACTTC.

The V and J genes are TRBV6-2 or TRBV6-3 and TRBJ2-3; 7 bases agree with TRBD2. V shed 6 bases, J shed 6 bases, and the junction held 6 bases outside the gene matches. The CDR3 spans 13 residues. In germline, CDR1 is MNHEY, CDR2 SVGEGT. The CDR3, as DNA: TGTGCCAGCAGCTTCGGGGGGATCGATACGCAGTATTTT. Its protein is CASSFGGIDTQYF.

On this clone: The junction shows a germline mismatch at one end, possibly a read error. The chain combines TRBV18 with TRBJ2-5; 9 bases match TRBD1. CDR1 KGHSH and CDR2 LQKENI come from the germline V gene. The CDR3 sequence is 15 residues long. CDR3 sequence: CASTPRTGGLETQYF. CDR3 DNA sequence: TGTGCCAGCACACCACGCACAGGGGGCTTGGAGACCCAGTACTTC.

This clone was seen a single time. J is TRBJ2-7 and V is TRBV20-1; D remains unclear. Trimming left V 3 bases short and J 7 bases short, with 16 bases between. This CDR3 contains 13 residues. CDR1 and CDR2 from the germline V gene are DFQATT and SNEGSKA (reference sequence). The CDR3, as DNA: TGCAGTGCTAGTCGCTCTTTGGTGGTTGAGCAGTACTTC. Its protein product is CSASRSLVVEQYF.

As DNA, the CDR3 is TGTGCCAGCTCACTTTCGACAGGTTACCAAGAGACCCAGTACTTC. It translates to CASSLSTGYQETQYF. This chain connects TRBV18 to TRBJ2-5; TRBD1 is a possible D gene (6 bases). V gave up 4 bases and J gave up 0 bases, with 12 bases separating them. This CDR3 contains 15 residues. Germline CDR1 reads KGHSH; CDR2 reads LQKENI.

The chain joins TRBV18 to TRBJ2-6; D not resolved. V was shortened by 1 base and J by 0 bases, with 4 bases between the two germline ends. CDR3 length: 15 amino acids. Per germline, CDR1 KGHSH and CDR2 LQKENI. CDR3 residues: CASSPRNSGANVLTF. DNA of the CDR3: TGTGCCAGCTCACCACGCAACTCTGGGGCCAACGTCCTGACTTTC.

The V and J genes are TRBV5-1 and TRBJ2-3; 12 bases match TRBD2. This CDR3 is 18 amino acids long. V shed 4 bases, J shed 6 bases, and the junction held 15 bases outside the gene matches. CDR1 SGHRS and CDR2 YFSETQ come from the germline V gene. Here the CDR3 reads CASSPQGASGGGPDTQYF. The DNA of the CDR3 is TGCGCCAGCAGCCCCCAGGGGGCTAGCGGGGGGGGGCCCGATACGCAGTATTTT.

The CDR3 is CASTRTSDQETQYF. The CDR3 nucleotides are TGTGCCAGTACTAGGACTAGCGACCAAGAGACCCAGTACTTC. The chain couples TRBV19 to TRBJ2-5; 9 nucleotides align to TRBD2. The germline gives CDR1 LNHDA, CDR2 SQIVND (reference sequence). V trimming: 7 bases; J trimming: 0 bases; junction bases outside the gene matches: 3. CDR3 length: 14 residues.

CDR3 residues: CASSYIGDTGELFF. As DNA, the CDR3 is TGTGCCAGCAGTTATATTGGGGACACCGGGGAGCTGTTTTTT. The chain carries TRBV27 and TRBJ2-2; D uncertain. The V gene's germline CDR1 is MNHEY and CDR2 SMNVEV (reference sequence). The germline V and J ends were trimmed by 4 bases and 3 bases, with 9 bases remaining between them. The CDR3 extends over 14 amino acids.